The sequence of this TCR beta chain was determined in a study of regulatory T cells in long-lasting Graves disease. Study-level results: The study found TRBV28, TRBJ1-2 and TRBJ2-5 favored in persistent disease. Owing to a sample size that was small, accuracy may have been reduced.

Germline CDR1 reads SGHNT; CDR2 reads YENEEA. Trimming removed 6 bases at V and 0 bases at J, with 9 bases between. This CDR3 has 14 residues. As to time point: newly diagnosed GD, antithyroid drugs for less than 3 months. There was RNA extracted from PBMCs, and the TCR library was made from it. TCR beta libraries were built with iRepertoire HTBI primers and Arm-PCR of CDR3 regions. TCRdb reanalysed the multiplex PCR reads using MiXCR and keeps one entry per CDR3 protein. The sample has roughly 440,000 distinct CDR3 sequences, roughly 17% seen once; the top ten hold around 23%. In regard to this clonotype: Its antigen is as yet unknown.

The data also belong to a second study, concerning T cells in Graves' hyperthyroidism and ophthalmopathy. That report adds: During a first-round RT-PCR of the TCR CDR3, the HTBI primer set was used.

The sample in question was peripheral blood mononuclear cells (PBMCs), obtained at new diagnosis, from a patient treated with antithyroid drugs. The chain links TRBV11-3 to TRBJ1-3; no reliable D call. This clonotype originated in a woman in her late teens or twenties with Graves disease. CDR3 DNA sequence: TGTGCCAGCAGGGGAGGCAGCTCTGGAAACACCATATATTTT. As protein: CASRGGSSGNTIYF. Full variable domain (missing parts from reference TRBV11-3 and TRBJ1-3): EAGVVQSPRYKIIEKKQPVAFWCNPISGHNTLYWYLQNLGQGPELLIRYENEEAVDDSQLPKDRFSAERLKGVDSTLKIQPAELGDSAVYLCASRGGSSGNTIYFGEGSWLTVV.